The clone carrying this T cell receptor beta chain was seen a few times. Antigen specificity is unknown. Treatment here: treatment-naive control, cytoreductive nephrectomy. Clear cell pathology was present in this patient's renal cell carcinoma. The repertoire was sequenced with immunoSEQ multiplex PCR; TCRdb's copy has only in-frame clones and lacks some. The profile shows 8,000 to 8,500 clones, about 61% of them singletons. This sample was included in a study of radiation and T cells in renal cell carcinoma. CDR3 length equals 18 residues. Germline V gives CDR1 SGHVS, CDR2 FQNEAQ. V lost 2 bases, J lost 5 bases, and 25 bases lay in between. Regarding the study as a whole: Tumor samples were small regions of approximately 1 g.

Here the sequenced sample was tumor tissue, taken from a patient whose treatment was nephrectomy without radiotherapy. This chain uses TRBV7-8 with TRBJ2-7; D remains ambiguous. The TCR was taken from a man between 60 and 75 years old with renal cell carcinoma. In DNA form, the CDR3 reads TGTGCCAGCAGCTTATACGGTTCAGGCAGAACTCCTACTGACGAGCAGTACTTC. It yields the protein CASSLYGSGRTPTDEQYF.